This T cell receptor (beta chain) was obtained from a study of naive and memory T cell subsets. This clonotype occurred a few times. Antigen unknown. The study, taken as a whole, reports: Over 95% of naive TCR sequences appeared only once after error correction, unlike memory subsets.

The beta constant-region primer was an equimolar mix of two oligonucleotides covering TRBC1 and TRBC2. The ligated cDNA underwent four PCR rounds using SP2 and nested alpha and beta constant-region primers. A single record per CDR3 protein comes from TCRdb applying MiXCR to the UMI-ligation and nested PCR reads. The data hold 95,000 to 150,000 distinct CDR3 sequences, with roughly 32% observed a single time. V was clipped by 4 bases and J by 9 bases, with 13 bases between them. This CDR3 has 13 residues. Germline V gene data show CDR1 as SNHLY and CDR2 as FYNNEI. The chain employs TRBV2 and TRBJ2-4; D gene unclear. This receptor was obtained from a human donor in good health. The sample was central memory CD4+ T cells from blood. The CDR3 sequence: CASSAQRYSIQYF. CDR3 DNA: TGTGCCAGCAGTGCCCAGCGTTATAGCATTCAGTACTTC.